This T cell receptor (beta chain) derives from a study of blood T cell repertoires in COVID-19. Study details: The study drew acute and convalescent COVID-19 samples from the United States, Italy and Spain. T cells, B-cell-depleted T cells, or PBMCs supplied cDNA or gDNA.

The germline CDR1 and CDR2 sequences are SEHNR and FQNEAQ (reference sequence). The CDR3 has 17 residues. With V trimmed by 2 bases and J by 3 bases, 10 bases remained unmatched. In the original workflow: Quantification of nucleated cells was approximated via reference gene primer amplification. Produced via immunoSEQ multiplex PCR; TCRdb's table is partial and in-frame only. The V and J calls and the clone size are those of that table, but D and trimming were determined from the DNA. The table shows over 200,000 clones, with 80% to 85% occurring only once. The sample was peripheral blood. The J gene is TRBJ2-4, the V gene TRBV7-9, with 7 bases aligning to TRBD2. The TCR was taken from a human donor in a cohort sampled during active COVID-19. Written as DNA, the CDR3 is TGTGCCAGCAGCTTAAGCGGGGCGCAGGGTGGCAAAAACATTCAGTACTTC. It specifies CASSLSGAQGGKNIQYF.